These T cell receptor beta chains were read from a single sample in a study of memory CD4+ T cells and cytomegalovirus serostatus. Generated by immunoSEQ multiplex PCR, the TCRdb table keeps only in-frame clones and is missing some. The table includes approximately 51,000 clones, around 70% detected once. Material for sequencing was memory CD4+ T cells from blood. These receptors originate from an adult in good health and CMV-seropositive. Both conserved end residues are part of each CDR3. D genes are given only for firm matches.

D gene: .
V gene: TRBV5-1
CDR3 protein: CASSLTSSRLILNTDTQYF

D gene: TRBD1
V gene: TRBV5-5
CDR3 protein: CASSGLDRGRMNTEAFF

D gene: TRBD1
V gene: TRBV5-1
CDR3 protein: CASTGTGDGETQYF

D gene: .
V gene: TRBV2
CDR3 protein: CASDFSSGTQYF

D gene: TRBD2
V gene: TRBV11-2
CDR3 protein: CASSLAPGGTGDTQYF

D gene: .
V gene: TRBV5-1
CDR3 protein: CASTNGGNGKSGYTF

D gene: .
V gene: TRBV9
CDR3 protein: CASSVDLGGQKYGYTF

D gene: TRBD1
V gene: TRBV2
CDR3 protein: CASSVRQGNTEAFF

D gene: .
V gene: TRBV5-6
CDR3 protein: CASSLRTGNRGYTF

D gene: .
V gene: TRBV6-5
CDR3 protein: CASITGVNSPLHF

D gene: TRBD1
V gene: TRBV11-2
CDR3 protein: CASSRTGTDGYTF

D gene: .
V gene: TRBV6-5
CDR3 protein: CASNLDRNLNYGYTF

D gene: .
V gene: TRBV5-6
CDR3 protein: CASSLWGDTDTQYF

D gene: .
V gene: TRBV19
CDR3 protein: CASTNVGSATPYEQYF

D gene: TRBD1
V gene: TRBV10-3
CDR3 protein: CAISALRTGGDSPLHF

D gene: TRBD1
V gene: TRBV9
CDR3 protein: CASSGQGLGYTF

D gene: TRBD1
V gene: TRBV5-6
CDR3 protein: CASSPGTGETQYF

D gene: .
V gene: TRBV6-6
CDR3 protein: CASSYKQGRNYGYTF

D gene: .
V gene: TRBV18
CDR3 protein: CASSPRRRGFYADTQYF

D gene: .
V gene: TRBV2
CDR3 protein: CASREAPYGYTF

D gene: TRBD1
V gene: TRBV5-1
CDR3 protein: CASSLDFRTGAYQETQYF

D gene: TRBD1
V gene: TRBV7-9
CDR3 protein: CASSLAGQGAPRLF

D gene: .
V gene: TRBV4-3
CDR3 protein: CASSQDPFGTQYF

D gene: .
V gene: TRBV7-9
CDR3 protein: CASSFKGDVHIEAFF

D gene: .
V gene: TRBV4-3
CDR3 protein: CASSRTTGYEQYF

D gene: TRBD1
V gene: TRBV7-6
CDR3 protein: CASSLGQGLAYNEQFF

D gene: .
V gene: TRBV7-2
CDR3 protein: CASSLRGAGDTQYF

D gene: TRBD2
V gene: TRBV5-4
CDR3 protein: CASSVGLGTSGYQETQYF

D gene: .
V gene: TRBV2
CDR3 protein: CASSPTSGGNEKLFF

D gene: .
V gene: TRBV4-2
CDR3 protein: CASSQVRETQYF

D gene: TRBD1
V gene: TRBV5-1
CDR3 protein: CASSFARDRDLDEQFF

D gene: .
V gene: TRBV5-1
CDR3 protein: CASSLEAGGPSGYTF

D gene: .
V gene: TRBV4-1
CDR3 protein: CASSQDPGSYGYTF

D gene: TRBD2
V gene: TRBV5-6
CDR3 protein: CASSQRGGLAETQYF

D gene: .
V gene: TRBV7-6
CDR3 protein: CASSLRQAGELFF

D gene: .
V gene: TRBV4-3
CDR3 protein: CASSTGTDHGYTF

D gene: TRBD2
V gene: TRBV6-5
CDR3 protein: CASSYRGDGELFF

D gene: .
V gene: TRBV4-2
CDR3 protein: CASSQDRGDTEAFF

D gene: .
V gene: TRBV6-1
CDR3 protein: CASTKRTSVNNEQFF

D gene: TRBD2
V gene: TRBV2
CDR3 protein: CASSPRTSGGETQYF

D gene: .
V gene: TRBV5-1
CDR3 protein: CASSLGQFGGGEKLFF

D gene: .
V gene: TRBV10-1
CDR3 protein: CASSESSYPYEQYF

D gene: .
V gene: TRBV7-3
CDR3 protein: CASSSFGERTDTQYF

D gene: .
V gene: TRBV28
CDR3 protein: CASRLGNYGYTF

D gene: .
V gene: TRBV29-1
CDR3 protein: CSAARLMNTEAFF

D gene: .
V gene: TRBV19
CDR3 protein: CASSSRRDNQPQHF

D gene: .
V gene: TRBV7-9
CDR3 protein: CASSPAGGGNTIYF

D gene: .
V gene: TRBV19
CDR3 protein: CASSMGQGFDNEQFF

D gene: TRBD1
V gene: TRBV2
CDR3 protein: CASSEQGAGGASEAFF

D gene: TRBD1
V gene: TRBV2
CDR3 protein: CASSWDRAYEQYF

D gene: .
V gene: TRBV5-1
CDR3 protein: CASSKDYETYNEQFF